This entry describes one TCR beta chain. Germline CDR1 LNHDA, CDR2 SQIVND (reference sequence). The CDR3 has 15 residues. Trimming took off 5 bases at V and 5 bases at J, with 18 bases between the two ends. The data originate from a study of long-term antiretroviral therapy in people with HIV. The assay used was immunoSEQ (version v3.0), run at survey level. The table came from immunoSEQ multiplex PCR; TCRdb's copy has only in-frame clones and leaves some out. The data show 48,000 or so clones, about 86% seen once. This chain joins TRBV19 and TRBJ1-2, with a tentative D call TRBD1 (6 bases). The sequenced sample was unsorted PBMCs, obtained 0.8 years after starting antiretroviral therapy. This clonotype was obtained from a woman younger than 35 with HIV. CDR3 sequence (DNA): TGTGCCAGTAGTCCATTAGGGGGGACATCTTATGGCTACACCTTC. Encoded protein: CASSPLGGTSYGYTF.